These T cell receptor beta chains were read from a single sample in a study of blood T cell repertoires in COVID-19. Produced via immunoSEQ multiplex PCR; TCRdb's table is partial and in-frame only. The profile shows approximately 350,000 clones, around 86% of them singletons. The sequenced sample consisted of peripheral blood. These receptors all stem from a woman between 50 and 59 years old with COVID-19, enrolled during active disease. Both conserved end residues are part of each CDR3. The D gene is left open where the match is weak. Size tells how often a clone was seen (once, few, many) or the class of an expanded clone, and some rows leave it out.

cdr3_nt: TGTGCCAGCAGCTTAGCGTACAGGAACACTGAAGCTTTCTTT; cdr3_aa: CASSLAYRNTEAFF; v_call: TRBV7-8; d_call: .; j_call: TRBJ1-1; clone_size: once
cdr3_nt: TGTGCCAGCAGCCAAACTCGTGAGCAGTTCTTC; cdr3_aa: CASSQTREQFF; v_call: TRBV14; d_call: .; j_call: TRBJ2-1; clone_size: .
cdr3_nt: TGTGCCAGCAGCCTTCTCGCCTCGGGCGCGGGAGGTAGAGAGACCCAGTACTTC; cdr3_aa: CASSLLASGAGGRETQYF; v_call: TRBV3-1/TRBV3-2; d_call: TRBD2; j_call: TRBJ2-5; clone_size: .
cdr3_nt: TGTGCCAGCAGCCACAGGGAGCCCAGTTGGGGCCCATATAGCAATCAGCCCCAGCATTTT; cdr3_aa: CASSHREPSWGPYSNQPQHF; v_call: TRBV5-4; d_call: .; j_call: TRBJ1-5; clone_size: .
cdr3_nt: TGCAGCGTTGAGCAAACAGGGCCTCCAACGGGGGAGCAGTACTTC; cdr3_aa: CSVEQTGPPTGEQYF; v_call: TRBV29-1; d_call: .; j_call: TRBJ2-7; clone_size: .
cdr3_nt: TGTGCCAGCACCACTACAGGGATAATGCCCCAGCATTTT; cdr3_aa: CASTTTGIMPQHF; v_call: TRBV6-5; d_call: .; j_call: TRBJ1-5; clone_size: .
cdr3_nt: TGTGCCAGCAGCCAAGAGGTGGTAGCGGCTAGCACAGATACGCAGTATTTT; cdr3_aa: CASSQEVVAASTDTQYF; v_call: TRBV3-1/TRBV3-2; d_call: .; j_call: TRBJ2-3; clone_size: .
cdr3_nt: TGTGCCAGCAGATGGGGGAGGGCCCCCGGGGAGCTGTTTTTT; cdr3_aa: CASRWGRAPGELFF; v_call: TRBV4-2; d_call: TRBD2; j_call: TRBJ2-2; clone_size: few
cdr3_nt: TGTGCCAGCAGGATAACAGGGGTTCCCTACGAGCAGTACTTC; cdr3_aa: CASRITGVPYEQYF; v_call: TRBV11-1; d_call: TRBD1; j_call: TRBJ2-7; clone_size: .
cdr3_nt: TGTGCCAGCAGCCCGGGACTAGCGGGAGACCAAGAGACCCAGTACTTC; cdr3_aa: CASSPGLAGDQETQYF; v_call: TRBV3-1/TRBV3-2; d_call: TRBD2; j_call: TRBJ2-5; clone_size: .
cdr3_nt: TGTGCCAGCAGCCAAGATTCCCCGCGAATAGGGGGTAATGAGCAGTTCTTC; cdr3_aa: CASSQDSPRIGGNEQFF; v_call: TRBV3-1/TRBV3-2; d_call: .; j_call: TRBJ2-1; clone_size: .
cdr3_nt: TGTGCCAGCAGTTACTCTTTTGAGCCAACTTATGAAAAACTGTTTTTT; cdr3_aa: CASSYSFEPTYEKLFF; v_call: TRBV6-5; d_call: .; j_call: TRBJ1-4; clone_size: .
cdr3_nt: TGCGCCAGCAGCTTGATGGTTCCGGGGTCGAACACTGAAGCTTTCTTT; cdr3_aa: CASSLMVPGSNTEAFF; v_call: TRBV5-1; d_call: .; j_call: TRBJ1-1; clone_size: .
cdr3_nt: TGCAGCGTTGACGGAAGGGGACAGGGAAAATCAGATACGCAGTATTTT; cdr3_aa: CSVDGRGQGKSDTQYF; v_call: TRBV29-1; d_call: TRBD1; j_call: TRBJ2-3; clone_size: .
cdr3_nt: TGTGCCAGTAGTCGGGGAGTAAAGCTGGACACTGAAGCTTTCTTT; cdr3_aa: CASSRGVKLDTEAFF; v_call: TRBV19; d_call: .; j_call: TRBJ1-1; clone_size: once
cdr3_nt: TGTGCCAGCTCAATCAGCAGGGGCTACGAGCAGTACTTC; cdr3_aa: CASSISRGYEQYF; v_call: TRBV18; d_call: .; j_call: TRBJ2-7; clone_size: .
cdr3_nt: TGTGCTAGTGGGGACAGCGCCTACGAGCAGTACTTC; cdr3_aa: CASGDSAYEQYF; v_call: TRBV12-5; d_call: .; j_call: TRBJ2-7; clone_size: few
cdr3_nt: TGTGCCAGCAGTGAAGCTCCCCCCAGGAACTATGGCTACACCTTC; cdr3_aa: CASSEAPPRNYGYTF; v_call: TRBV6-1; d_call: .; j_call: TRBJ1-2; clone_size: .
cdr3_nt: TGTGCCAGCAGCCAGCTTACAGGGAATACTCAGCCCCAGCATTTT; cdr3_aa: CASSQLTGNTQPQHF; v_call: TRBV4-2; d_call: .; j_call: TRBJ1-5; clone_size: .
cdr3_nt: TGTGCCAGCTCCCTACCGGGGGGATTATATGGCTACACCTTC; cdr3_aa: CASSLPGGLYGYTF; v_call: TRBV18; d_call: .; j_call: TRBJ1-2; clone_size: .
cdr3_nt: TGTGCCACCGGACAGACGTTACATGGCTACACCTTC; cdr3_aa: CATGQTLHGYTF; v_call: TRBV28; d_call: .; j_call: TRBJ1-2; clone_size: .
cdr3_nt: TGTGCCAGCAGCGATCGCAGGGGCTATACGCAGTATTTT; cdr3_aa: CASSDRRGYTQYF; v_call: TRBV5-6; d_call: .; j_call: TRBJ2-3; clone_size: once
cdr3_nt: TGTGCCAGCAGCCAACTAGTTAGCACGCAGTATTTT; cdr3_aa: CASSQLVSTQYF; v_call: TRBV14; d_call: .; j_call: TRBJ2-3; clone_size: .
cdr3_nt: TGTGCCAGCAGCTTAATCGGTGTTGCAAACTATGGCTACACCTTC; cdr3_aa: CASSLIGVANYGYTF; v_call: TRBV7-3; d_call: .; j_call: TRBJ1-2; clone_size: .
cdr3_nt: TGTGCCAGCAGCCCTTCGACAGGGTGGACCGGGGAGCTGTTTTTT; cdr3_aa: CASSPSTGWTGELFF; v_call: TRBV7-2; d_call: TRBD1; j_call: TRBJ2-2; clone_size: .
cdr3_nt: TGCGCCAGCACTACCGGGACAGCTACAACTAATGAAAAACTGTTTTTT; cdr3_aa: CASTTGTATTNEKLFF; v_call: TRBV5-1; d_call: TRBD1; j_call: TRBJ1-4; clone_size: .
cdr3_nt: TGTGCCAGCAGCTCGAGGACTAGCGGGAGTGAACACCAGTATTTT; cdr3_aa: CASSSRTSGSEHQYF; v_call: TRBV7-3; d_call: TRBD2; j_call: TRBJ2-3; clone_size: .
cdr3_nt: TGTGCCAGCAGCTTAGTTTATTGGACAGGGGGAATAGCCAAAAACATTCAGTACTTC; cdr3_aa: CASSLVYWTGGIAKNIQYF; v_call: TRBV7-2; d_call: TRBD1; j_call: TRBJ2-4; clone_size: .
cdr3_nt: TGTGCCAGCAGCGTGCAGGGTAGTTCCTACAATGAGCAGTTCTTC; cdr3_aa: CASSVQGSSYNEQFF; v_call: TRBV7-2; d_call: .; j_call: TRBJ2-1; clone_size: .
cdr3_nt: TGTGCCAGCAGCAGGGGCCCGGACGGGACCCAGTACTTC; cdr3_aa: CASSRGPDGTQYF; v_call: TRBV3-1/TRBV3-2; d_call: .; j_call: TRBJ2-5; clone_size: once
cdr3_nt: TGTGCGGCGGGGGCAGGGCGCCCCTACGAGCAGTACTTC; cdr3_aa: CAAGAGRPYEQYF; v_call: TRBV7-8; d_call: .; j_call: TRBJ2-7; clone_size: .
cdr3_nt: TGTGCCAGCAGTTTACTGGGTGGGAGAGAGACCCAGTACTTC; cdr3_aa: CASSLLGGRETQYF; v_call: TRBV27; d_call: .; j_call: TRBJ2-5; clone_size: .
cdr3_nt: TGTGCCAGCAGTTACTCTGGCAGCCAGGGAGGCTACACCTTC; cdr3_aa: CASSYSGSQGGYTF; v_call: TRBV6-5; d_call: .; j_call: TRBJ1-2; clone_size: once
cdr3_nt: TGTGCCAGCAGTGAAAGGGGAGGCATGAACACTGAAGCTTTCTTT; cdr3_aa: CASSERGGMNTEAFF; v_call: TRBV2; d_call: .; j_call: TRBJ1-1; clone_size: .
cdr3_nt: TGTGCCAGCAGCTTGAGCGGGACTGGGAACGAGCAGTACTTC; cdr3_aa: CASSLSGTGNEQYF; v_call: TRBV5-4; d_call: TRBD2; j_call: TRBJ2-7; clone_size: .
cdr3_nt: TGCAGCGTGGGGCAGACGAACACCGGGGAGCTGTTTTTT; cdr3_aa: CSVGQTNTGELFF; v_call: TRBV29-1; d_call: .; j_call: TRBJ2-2; clone_size: .
cdr3_nt: TGTGCCAGCAGCCACCGGACTAGCGGGAGGGTCGGGGAGCTGTTTTTT; cdr3_aa: CASSHRTSGRVGELFF; v_call: TRBV5-4; d_call: TRBD2; j_call: TRBJ2-2; clone_size: few
cdr3_nt: TGTGCCAGCAGCTACGACTGGGGAGGGGAAGCCAACGTCCTGACTTTC; cdr3_aa: CASSYDWGGEANVLTF; v_call: TRBV4-2; d_call: TRBD2; j_call: TRBJ2-6; clone_size: .
cdr3_nt: TGTGCCAGCAGCTTTACAGAGCCCCCGTCCTACGAGCAGTACTTC; cdr3_aa: CASSFTEPPSYEQYF; v_call: TRBV11-3; d_call: .; j_call: TRBJ2-7; clone_size: once
cdr3_nt: TGTGCCAGCAGTCACCCCCCCTGGACTAGCGGGCGCAATGAGCAGTTCTTC; cdr3_aa: CASSHPPWTSGRNEQFF; v_call: TRBV6-6; d_call: TRBD2; j_call: TRBJ2-1; clone_size: few